This T cell receptor (beta chain) was profiled in a study of technical replicates of blood from four donors. Generated by immunoSEQ multiplex PCR, the TCRdb table keeps only in-frame clones and is missing some. The table lists 55,000 to 80,000 clones, roughly 91% of them singletons. CDR1 SGHTA and CDR2 FQGNSA come from the germline V gene. There are 16 residues in the CDR3. Trimming shortened V by 2 bases and J by 5 bases, and 18 bases separated the two germline ends. Material: PBMCs. This sequence originates from a human donor in good health. Some clones in this sample may be carry-over from other donors' samples. The V and J genes are TRBV7-2 and TRBJ2-5, with a tentative D call TRBD1 (6 bases). CDR3 nucleotide sequence: TGTGCCAGCAGCTTAAGGGGATCAGGGGTCGGGGAGACCCAGTACTTC. It specifies CASSLRGSGVGETQYF.